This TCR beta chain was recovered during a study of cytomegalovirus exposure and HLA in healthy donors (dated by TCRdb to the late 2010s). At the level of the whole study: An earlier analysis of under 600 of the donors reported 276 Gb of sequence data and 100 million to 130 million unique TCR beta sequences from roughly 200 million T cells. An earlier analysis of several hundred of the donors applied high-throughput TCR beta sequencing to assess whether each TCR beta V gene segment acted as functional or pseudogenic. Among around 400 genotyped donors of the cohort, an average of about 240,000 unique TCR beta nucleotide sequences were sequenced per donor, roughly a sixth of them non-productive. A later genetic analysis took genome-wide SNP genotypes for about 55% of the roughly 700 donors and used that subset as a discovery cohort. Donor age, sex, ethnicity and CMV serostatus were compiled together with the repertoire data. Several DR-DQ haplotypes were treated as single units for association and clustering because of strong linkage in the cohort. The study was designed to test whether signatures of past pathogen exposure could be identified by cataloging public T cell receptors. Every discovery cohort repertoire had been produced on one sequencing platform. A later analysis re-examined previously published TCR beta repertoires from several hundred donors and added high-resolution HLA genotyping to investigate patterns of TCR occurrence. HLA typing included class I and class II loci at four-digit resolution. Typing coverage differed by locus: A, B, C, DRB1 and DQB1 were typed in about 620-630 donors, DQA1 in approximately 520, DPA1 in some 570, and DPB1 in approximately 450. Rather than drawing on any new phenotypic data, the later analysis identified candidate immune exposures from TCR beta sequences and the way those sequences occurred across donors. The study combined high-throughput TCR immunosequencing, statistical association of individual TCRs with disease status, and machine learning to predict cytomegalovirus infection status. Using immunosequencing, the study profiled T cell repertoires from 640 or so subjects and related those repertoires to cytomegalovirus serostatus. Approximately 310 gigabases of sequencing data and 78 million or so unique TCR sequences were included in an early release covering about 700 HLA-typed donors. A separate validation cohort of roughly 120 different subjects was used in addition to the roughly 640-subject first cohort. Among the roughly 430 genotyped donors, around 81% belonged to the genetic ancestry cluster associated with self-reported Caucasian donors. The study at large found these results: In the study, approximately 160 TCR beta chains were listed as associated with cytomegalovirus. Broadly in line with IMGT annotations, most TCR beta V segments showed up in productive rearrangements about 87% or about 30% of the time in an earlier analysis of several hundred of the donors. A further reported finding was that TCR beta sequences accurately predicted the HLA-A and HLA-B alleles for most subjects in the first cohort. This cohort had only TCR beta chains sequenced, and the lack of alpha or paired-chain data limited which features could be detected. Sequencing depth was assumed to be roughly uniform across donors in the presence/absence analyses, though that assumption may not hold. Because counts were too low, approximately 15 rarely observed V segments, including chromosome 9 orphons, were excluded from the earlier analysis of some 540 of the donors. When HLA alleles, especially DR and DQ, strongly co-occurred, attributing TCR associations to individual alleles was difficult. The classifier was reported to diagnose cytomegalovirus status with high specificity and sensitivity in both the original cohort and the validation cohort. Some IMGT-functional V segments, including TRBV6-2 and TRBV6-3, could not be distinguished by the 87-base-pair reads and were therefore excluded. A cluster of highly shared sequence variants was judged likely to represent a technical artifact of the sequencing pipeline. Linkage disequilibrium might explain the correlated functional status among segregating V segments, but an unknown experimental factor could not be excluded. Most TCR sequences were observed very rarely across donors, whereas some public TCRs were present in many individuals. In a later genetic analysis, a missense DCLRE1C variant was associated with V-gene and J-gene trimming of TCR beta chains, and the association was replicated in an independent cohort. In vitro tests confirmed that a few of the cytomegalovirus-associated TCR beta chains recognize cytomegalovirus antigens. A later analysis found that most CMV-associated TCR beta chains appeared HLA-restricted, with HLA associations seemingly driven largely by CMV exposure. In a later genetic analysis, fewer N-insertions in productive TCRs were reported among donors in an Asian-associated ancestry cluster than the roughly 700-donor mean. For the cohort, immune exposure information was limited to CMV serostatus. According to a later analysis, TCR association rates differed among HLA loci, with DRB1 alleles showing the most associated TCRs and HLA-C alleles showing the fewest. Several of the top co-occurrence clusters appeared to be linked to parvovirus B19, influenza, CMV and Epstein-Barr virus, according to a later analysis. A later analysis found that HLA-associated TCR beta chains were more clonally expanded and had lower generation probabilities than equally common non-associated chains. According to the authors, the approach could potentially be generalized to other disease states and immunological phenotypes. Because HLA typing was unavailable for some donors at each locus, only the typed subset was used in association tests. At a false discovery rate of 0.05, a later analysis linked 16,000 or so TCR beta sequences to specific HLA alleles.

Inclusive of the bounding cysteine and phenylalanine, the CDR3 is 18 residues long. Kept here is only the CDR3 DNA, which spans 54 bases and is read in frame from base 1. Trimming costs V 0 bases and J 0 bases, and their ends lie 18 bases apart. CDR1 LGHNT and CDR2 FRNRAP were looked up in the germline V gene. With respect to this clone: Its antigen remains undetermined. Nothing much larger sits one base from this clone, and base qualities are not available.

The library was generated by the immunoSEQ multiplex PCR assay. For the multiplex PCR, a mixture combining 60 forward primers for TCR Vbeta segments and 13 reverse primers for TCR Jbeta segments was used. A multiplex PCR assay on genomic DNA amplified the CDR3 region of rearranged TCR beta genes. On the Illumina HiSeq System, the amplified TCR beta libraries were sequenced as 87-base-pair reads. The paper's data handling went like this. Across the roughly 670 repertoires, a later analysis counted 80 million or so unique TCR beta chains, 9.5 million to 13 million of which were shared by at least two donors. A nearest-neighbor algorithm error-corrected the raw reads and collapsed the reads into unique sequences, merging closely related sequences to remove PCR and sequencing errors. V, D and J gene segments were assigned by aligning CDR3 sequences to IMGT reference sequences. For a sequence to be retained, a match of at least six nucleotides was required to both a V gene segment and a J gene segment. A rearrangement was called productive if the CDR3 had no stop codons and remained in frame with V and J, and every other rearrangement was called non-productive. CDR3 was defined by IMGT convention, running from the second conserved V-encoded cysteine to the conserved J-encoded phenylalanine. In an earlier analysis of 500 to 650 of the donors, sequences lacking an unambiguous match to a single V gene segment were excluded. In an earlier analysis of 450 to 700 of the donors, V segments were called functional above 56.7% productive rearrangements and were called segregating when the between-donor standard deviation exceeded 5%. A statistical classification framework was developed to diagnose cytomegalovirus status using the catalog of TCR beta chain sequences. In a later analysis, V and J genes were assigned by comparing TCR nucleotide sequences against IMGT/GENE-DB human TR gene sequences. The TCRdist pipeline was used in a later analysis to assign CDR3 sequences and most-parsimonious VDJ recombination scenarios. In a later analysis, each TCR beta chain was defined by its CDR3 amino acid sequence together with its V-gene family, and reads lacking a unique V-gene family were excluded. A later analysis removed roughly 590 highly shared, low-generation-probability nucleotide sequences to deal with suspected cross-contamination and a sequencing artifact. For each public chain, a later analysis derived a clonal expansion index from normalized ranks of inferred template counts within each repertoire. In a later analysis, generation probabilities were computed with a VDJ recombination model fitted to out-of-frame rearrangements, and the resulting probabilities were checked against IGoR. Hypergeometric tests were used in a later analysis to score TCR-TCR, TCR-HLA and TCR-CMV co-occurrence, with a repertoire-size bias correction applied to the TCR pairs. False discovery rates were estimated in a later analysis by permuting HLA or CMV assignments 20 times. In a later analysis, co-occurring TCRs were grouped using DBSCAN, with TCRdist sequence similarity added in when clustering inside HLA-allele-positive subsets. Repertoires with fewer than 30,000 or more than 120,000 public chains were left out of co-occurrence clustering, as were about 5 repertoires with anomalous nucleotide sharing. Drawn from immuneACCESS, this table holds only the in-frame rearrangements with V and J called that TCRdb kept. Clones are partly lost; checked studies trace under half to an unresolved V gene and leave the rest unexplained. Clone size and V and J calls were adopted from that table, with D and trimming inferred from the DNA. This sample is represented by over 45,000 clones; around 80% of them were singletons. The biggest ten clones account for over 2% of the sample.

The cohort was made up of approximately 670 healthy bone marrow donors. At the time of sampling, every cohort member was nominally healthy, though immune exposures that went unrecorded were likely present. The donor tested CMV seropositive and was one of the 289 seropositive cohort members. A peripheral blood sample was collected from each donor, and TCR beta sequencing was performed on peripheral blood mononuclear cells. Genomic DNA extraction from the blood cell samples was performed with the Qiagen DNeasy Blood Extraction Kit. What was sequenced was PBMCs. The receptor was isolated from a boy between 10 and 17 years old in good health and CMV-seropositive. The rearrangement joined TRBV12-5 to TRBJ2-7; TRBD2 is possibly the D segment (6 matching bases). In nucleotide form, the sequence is TGTGCTAGTGGTTTGGTCCCTAAAGGGGACTTAGCCTCCTACGAGCAGTACTTC. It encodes CASGLVPKGDLASYEQYF.